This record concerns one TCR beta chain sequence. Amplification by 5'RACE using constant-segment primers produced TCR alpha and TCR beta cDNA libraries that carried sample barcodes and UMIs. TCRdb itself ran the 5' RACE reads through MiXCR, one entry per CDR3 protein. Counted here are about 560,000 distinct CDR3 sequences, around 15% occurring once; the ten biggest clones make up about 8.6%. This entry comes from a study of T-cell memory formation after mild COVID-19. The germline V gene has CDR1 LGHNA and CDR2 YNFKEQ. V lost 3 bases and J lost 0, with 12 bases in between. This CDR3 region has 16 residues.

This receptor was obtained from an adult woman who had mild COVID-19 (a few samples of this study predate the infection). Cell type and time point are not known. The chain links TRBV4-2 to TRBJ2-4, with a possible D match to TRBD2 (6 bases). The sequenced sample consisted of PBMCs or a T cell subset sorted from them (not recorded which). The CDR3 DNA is TGTGCCAGCAGCCATGAAATAGCGGTAGCCAAAAACATTCAGTACTTC. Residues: CASSHEIAVAKNIQYF.